The sequence of this TCR beta chain was determined in a study of cytomegalovirus exposure and HLA in healthy donors. The germline V gene has CDR1 MNHEY and CDR2 SMNVEV (reference sequence). Trimming removed 7 bases from V and 3 bases from J; junction bases left unmatched: 8. The CDR3 has 15 residues. Researchers ran the PCR with 60 Vbeta and 13 Jbeta primers. Profiling relied on immunoSEQ multiplex PCR, and the TCRdb table lists in-frame clones only, not all of them. Here the sample spans 120,000 to 150,000 clones, roughly 86% being singletons. It was healthy bone marrow donors who served as donors. Though nominally healthy at sampling, donors likely had unrecorded immune exposures.

The V gene is TRBV27, the J gene TRBJ2-7; TRBD1 aligns across 11 bases. Sequenced input: PBMCs. This sequence originates from a woman aged 40 to 50 in good health and CMV-seronegative. This chain's CDR3 is CASTPAGTGGYEQYF. The CDR3 DNA is TGTGCCAGCACCCCAGCCGGGACAGGGGGCTACGAGCAGTACTTC.